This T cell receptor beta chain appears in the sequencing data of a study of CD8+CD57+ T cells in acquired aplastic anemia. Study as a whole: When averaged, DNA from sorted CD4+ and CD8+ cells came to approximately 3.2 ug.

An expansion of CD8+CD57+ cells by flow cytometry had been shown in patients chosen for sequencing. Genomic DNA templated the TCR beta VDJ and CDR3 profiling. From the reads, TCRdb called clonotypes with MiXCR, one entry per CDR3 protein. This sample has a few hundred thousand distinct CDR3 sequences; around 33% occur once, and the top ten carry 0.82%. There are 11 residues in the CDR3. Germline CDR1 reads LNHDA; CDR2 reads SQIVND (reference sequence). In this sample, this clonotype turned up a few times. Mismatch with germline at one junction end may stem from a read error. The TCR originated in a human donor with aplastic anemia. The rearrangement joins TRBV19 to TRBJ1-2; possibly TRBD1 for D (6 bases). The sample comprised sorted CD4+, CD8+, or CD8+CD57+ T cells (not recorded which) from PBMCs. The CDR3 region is CASSMGGGYTF. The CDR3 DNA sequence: TGTGCCAGCAGTATGGGGGGCGGCTACACCTTC. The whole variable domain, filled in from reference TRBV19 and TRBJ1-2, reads DGGITQSPKYLFRKEGQNVTLSCEQNLNHDAMYWYRQDPGQGLRLIYYSQIVNDFQKGDIAEGYSVSREKKESFPLTVTSAQKNPTAFYLCASSMGGGYTFGSGTRLTVV.